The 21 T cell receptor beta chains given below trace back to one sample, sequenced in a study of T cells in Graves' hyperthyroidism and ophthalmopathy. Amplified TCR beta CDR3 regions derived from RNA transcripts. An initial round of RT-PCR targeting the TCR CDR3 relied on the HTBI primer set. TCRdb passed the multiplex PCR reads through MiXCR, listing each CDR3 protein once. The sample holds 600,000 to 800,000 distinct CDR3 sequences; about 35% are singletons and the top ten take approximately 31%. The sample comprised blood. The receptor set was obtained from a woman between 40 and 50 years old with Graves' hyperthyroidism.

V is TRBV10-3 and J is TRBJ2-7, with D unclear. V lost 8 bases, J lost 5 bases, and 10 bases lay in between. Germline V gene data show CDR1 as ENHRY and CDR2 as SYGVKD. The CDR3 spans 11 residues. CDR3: CAILGADEQYF. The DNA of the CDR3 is TGTGCCATCCTGGGCGCCGACGAGCAGTACTTC.

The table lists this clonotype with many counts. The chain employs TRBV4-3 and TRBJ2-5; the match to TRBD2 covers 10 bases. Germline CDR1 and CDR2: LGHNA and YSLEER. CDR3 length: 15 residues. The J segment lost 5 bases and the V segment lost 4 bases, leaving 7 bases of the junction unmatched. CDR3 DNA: TGCGCCAGCAGCCTAGGACTAGCGGCGGCGGAGACCCAGTACTTC. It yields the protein CASSLGLAAAETQYF.

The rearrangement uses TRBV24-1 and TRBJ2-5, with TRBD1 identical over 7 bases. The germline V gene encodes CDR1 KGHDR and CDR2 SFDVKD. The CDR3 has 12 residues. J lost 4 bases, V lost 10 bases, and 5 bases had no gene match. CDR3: CATADRVETQYF. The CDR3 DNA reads TGTGCCACTGCCGACAGGGTAGAGACCCAGTACTTC.

DNA of the CDR3: TGTGCCAGCAGTGTCCGCGGATTCCTCTCCTACGAGCAGTACTTC. It codes for CASSVRGFLSYEQYF. The chain carries TRBV6-1 and TRBJ2-7; D is uncertain. With 4 bases removed from V and 0 bases from J, the gap between germline ends came to 13 bases. This CDR3 has 15 residues. Germline CDR1 is MNHNS and CDR2 is SASEGT.

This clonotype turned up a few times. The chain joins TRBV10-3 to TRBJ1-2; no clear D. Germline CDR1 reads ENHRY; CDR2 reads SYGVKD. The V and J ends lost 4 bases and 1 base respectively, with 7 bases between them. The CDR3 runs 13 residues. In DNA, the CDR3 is TGTGCCATCAGTGGGACCCTTAACTATGGCTACACCTTC. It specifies CAISGTLNYGYTF.

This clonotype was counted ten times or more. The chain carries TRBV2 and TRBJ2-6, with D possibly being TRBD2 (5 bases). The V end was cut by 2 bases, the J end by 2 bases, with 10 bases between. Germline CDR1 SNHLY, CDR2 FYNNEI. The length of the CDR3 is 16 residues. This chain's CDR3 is CASSEIWGAGANVLTF. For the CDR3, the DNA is TGTGCCAGCAGTGAAATTTGGGGAGCTGGGGCCAACGTCCTGACTTTC. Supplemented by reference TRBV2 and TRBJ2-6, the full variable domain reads EPEVTQTPSHQVTQMGQEVILRCVPISNHLYFYWYRQILGQKVEFLVSFYNNEISEKSEIFDDQFSVERPDGSNFTLKIRSTKLEDSAMYFCASSEIWGAGANVLTFGAGSRLTVL.

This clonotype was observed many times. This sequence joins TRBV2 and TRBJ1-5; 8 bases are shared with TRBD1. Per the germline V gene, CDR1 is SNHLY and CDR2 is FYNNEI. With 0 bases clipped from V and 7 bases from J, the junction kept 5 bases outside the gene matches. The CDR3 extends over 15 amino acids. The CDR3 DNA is TGTGCCAGCAGTGAAGCAAGGACAGGGTGGCAGCCCCAGCATTTT. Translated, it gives CASSEARTGWQPQHF.

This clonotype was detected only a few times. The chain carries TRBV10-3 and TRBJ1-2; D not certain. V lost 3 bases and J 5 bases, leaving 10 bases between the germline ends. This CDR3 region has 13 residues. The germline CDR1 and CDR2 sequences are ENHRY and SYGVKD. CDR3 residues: CAISDNSRYGYTF. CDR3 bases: TGTGCCATCAGTGACAACTCAAGATATGGCTACACCTTC.

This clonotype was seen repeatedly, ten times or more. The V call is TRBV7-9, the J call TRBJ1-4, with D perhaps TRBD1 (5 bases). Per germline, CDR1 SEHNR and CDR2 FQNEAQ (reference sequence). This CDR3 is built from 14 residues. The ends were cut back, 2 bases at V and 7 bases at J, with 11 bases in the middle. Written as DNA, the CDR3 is TGTGCCAGCAGCTTATTGGGGCCAGGTGAAAAACTGTTTTTT. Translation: CASSLLGPGEKLFF.

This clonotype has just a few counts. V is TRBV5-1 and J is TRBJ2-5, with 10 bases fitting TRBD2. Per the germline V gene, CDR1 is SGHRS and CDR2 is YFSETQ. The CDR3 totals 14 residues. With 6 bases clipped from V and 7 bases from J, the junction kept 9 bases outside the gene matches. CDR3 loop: CASTSSGGSGTQYF. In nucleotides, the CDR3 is TGCGCCAGCACGTCTAGCGGGGGCAGTGGGACCCAGTACTTC.

CDR3 in amino acids: CASSFSSGDNSPLHF. In nucleotides, the CDR3 is TGTGCCAGCAGCTTCTCCTCGGGGGACAATTCACCCCTCCACTTT. The gene calls are TRBV7-8 and TRBJ1-6, with D tentatively TRBD1 (5 bases). Trimming took 3 bases from V and 7 from J, leaving 13 bases between them. The CDR3 runs to 15 residues. In germline, CDR1 is SGHVS, CDR2 FQNEAQ. The complete variable domain, with remaining parts taken from reference TRBV7-8 and TRBJ1-6, reads GAGVSQSPRYKVAKRGQDVALRCDPISGHVSLFWYQQALGQGPEFLTYFQNEAQLDKSGLPSDRFFAERPEGSVSTLKIQRTQQEDSAVYLCASSFSSGDNSPLHFGNGTRLTVT.

The CDR3 sequence is CASSLYSVGQGEYEQYF. The CDR3 DNA is TGTGCCAGCAGCTTATATTCCGTCGGACAGGGGGAATACGAGCAGTACTTC. The V gene is TRBV25-1, the J gene TRBJ2-7; 10 bases match TRBD1. The CDR3 spans 17 residues. CDR1 is MGHDK, CDR2 SYGVNS, per germline. V dropped 6 bases and J dropped 4; count of bases not matched to a gene: 15.

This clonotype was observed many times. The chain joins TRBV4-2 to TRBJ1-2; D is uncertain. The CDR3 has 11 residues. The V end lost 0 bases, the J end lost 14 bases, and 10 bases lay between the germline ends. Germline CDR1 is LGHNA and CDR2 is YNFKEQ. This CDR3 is CASSQDRGCTF. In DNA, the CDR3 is TGTGCCAGCAGCCAAGATCGCGGGTGTACCTTC.

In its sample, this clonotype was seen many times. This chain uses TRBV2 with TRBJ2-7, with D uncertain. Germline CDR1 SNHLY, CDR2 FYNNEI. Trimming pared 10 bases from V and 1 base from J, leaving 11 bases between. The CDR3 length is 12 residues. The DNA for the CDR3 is TGTGCCACCCTTAGAATATCCTACGAGCAGTACTTC. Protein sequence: CATLRISYEQYF.

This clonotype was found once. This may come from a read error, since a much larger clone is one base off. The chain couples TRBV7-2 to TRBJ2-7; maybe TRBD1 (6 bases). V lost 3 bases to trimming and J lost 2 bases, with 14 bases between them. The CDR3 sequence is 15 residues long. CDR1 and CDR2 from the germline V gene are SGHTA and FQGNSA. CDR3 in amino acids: CASSFRRGQTYEQYF. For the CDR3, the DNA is TGTGCCAGCAGCTTTAGACGGGGACAAACCTACGAGCAGTACTTC.

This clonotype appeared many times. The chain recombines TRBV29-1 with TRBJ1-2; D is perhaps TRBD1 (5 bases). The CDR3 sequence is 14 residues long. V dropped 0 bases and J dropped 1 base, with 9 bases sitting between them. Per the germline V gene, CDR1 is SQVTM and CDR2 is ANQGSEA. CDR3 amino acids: CSVEDNQGNYGYTF. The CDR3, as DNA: TGCAGCGTTGAAGATAATCAGGGTAACTATGGCTACACCTTC.

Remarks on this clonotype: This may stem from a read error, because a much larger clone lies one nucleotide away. The CDR3 DNA is TGTGCCATCGGACCGACGTGGGGCTCCTACGAGCAGTACTTC. Translation: CAIGPTWGSYEQYF. V gene TRBV10-3 combines with J gene TRBJ2-7; D remains unclear. The CDR3 extends over 14 amino acids. Per germline, CDR1 ENHRY and CDR2 SYGVKD. Trimming stripped 8 bases from V and 0 bases from J, with 14 bases between.

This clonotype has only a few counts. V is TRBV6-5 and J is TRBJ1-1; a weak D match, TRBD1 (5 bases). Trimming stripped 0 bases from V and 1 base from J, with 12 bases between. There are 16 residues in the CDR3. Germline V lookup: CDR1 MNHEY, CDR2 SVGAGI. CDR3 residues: CASSYSTGLENTEAFF. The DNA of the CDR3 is TGTGCCAGCAGTTACTCGACGGGGCTCGAGAACACTGAAGCTTTCTTT.

CDR3 DNA sequence: TGTGCCAGCAGCAGCTCTTGGGATACGCAGTATTTT. Protein: CASSSSWDTQYF. The gene calls are TRBV9 and TRBJ2-3; the D is unclear. This CDR3 is 12 amino acids long. Germline V gives CDR1 SGDLS, CDR2 YYNGEE. V was trimmed by 4 bases and J by 6 bases, leaving 9 bases between them.

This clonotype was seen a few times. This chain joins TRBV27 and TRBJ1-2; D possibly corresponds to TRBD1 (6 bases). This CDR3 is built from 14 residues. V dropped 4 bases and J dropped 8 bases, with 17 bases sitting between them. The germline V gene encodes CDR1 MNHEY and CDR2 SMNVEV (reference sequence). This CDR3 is CASSSKSGEDGYTF. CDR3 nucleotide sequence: TGTGCCAGCAGTTCCAAATCAGGGGAAGACGGCTACACCTTC.

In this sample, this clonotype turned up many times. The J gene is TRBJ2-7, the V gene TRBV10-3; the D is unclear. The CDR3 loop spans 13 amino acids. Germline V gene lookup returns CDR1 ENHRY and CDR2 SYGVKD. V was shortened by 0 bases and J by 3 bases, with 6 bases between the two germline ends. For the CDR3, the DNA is TGTGCCATCAGTGAGTCGGGTATCTACGAGCAGTACTTC. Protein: CAISESGIYEQYF.